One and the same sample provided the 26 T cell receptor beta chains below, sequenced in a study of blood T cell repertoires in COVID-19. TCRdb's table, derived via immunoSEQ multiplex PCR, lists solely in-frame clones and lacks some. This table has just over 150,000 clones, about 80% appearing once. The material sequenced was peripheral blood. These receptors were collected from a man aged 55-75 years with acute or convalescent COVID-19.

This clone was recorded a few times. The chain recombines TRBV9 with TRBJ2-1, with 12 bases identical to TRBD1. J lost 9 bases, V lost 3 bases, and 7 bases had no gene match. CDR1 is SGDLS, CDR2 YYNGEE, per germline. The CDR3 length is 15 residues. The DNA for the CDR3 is TGTGCCAGCAGCGCAGGAGGGGACAGGGGGCCTGAGCAGTTCTTC. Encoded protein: CASSAGGDRGPEQFF.

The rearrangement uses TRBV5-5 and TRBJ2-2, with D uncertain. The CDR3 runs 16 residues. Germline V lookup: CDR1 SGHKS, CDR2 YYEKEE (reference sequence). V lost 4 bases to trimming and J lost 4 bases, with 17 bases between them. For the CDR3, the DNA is TGTGCCAGCAGCCTACCTCGAGGTAGGATCACCGGGGAGCTGTTTTTT. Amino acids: CASSLPRGRITGELFF.

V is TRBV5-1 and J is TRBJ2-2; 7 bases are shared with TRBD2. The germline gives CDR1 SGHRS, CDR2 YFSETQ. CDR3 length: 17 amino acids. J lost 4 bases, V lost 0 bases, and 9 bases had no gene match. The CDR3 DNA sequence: TGCGCCAGCAGCTTGGGATCCATAGCGGGCCCCACCGGGGAGCTGTTTTTT. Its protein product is CASSLGSIAGPTGELFF.

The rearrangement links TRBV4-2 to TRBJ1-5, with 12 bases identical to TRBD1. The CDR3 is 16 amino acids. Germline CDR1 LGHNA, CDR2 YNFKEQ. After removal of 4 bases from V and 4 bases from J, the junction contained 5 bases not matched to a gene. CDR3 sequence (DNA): TGTGCCAGCAGCCGCGGGACAGGGGGCAAAAATCAGCCCCAGCATTTT. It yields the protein CASSRGTGGKNQPQHF.

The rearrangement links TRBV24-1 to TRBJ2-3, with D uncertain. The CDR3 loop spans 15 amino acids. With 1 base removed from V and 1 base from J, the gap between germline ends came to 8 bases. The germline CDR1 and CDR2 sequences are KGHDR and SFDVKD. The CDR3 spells CATSDFGQGTDTQYF. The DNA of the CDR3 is TGTGCCACCAGTGATTTCGGTCAAGGCACAGATACGCAGTATTTT.

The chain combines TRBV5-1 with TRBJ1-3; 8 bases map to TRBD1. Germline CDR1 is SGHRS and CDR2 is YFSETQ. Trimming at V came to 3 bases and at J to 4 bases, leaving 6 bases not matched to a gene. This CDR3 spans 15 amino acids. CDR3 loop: CASSSSGGGGNTIYF. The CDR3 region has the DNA TGCGCCAGCAGCTCCTCAGGGGGCGGAGGAAACACCATATATTTT. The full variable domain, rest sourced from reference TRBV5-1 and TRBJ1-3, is KAGVTQTPRYLIKTRGQQVTLSCSPISGHRSVSWYQQTPGQGLQFLFEYFSETQRNKGNFPGRFSGRQFSNSRSEMNVSTLELGDSALYLCASSSSGGGGNTIYFGEGSWLTVV.

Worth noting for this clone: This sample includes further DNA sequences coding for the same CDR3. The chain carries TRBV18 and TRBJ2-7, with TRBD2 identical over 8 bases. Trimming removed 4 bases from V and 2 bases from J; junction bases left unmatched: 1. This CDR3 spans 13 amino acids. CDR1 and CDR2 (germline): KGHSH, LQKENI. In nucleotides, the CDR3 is TGTGCCAGCTCACTTAGCGGGACCTACGAGCAGTACTTC. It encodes CASSLSGTYEQYF.

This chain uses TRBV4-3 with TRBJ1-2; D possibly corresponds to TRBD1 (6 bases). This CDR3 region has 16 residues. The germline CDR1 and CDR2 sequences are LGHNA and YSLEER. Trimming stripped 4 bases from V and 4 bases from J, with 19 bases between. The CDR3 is CASSPQGTPHPYGYTF. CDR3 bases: TGCGCCAGCAGCCCTCAAGGGACACCGCACCCCTATGGCTACACCTTC.

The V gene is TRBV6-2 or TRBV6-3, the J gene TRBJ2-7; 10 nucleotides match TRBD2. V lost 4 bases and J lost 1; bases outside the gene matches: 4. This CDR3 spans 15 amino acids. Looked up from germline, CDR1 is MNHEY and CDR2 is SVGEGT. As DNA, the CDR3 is TGTGCCAGCAGTTCGTGGACTAGCGGTTCCTACGAGCAGTACTTC. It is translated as CASSSWTSGSYEQYF.

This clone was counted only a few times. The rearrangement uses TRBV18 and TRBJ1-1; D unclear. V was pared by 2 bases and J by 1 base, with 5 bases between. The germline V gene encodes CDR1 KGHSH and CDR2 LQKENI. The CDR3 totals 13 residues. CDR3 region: CASSPIKNTEAFF. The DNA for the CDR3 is TGTGCCAGCTCACCAATCAAGAACACTGAAGCTTTCTTT.

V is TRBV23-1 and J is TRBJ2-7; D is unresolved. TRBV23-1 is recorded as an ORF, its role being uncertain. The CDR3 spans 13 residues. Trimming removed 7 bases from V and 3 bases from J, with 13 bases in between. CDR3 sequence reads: CASIQLLNYEQYF. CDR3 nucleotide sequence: TGCGCCAGCATACAGCTGCTTAACTACGAGCAGTACTTC.

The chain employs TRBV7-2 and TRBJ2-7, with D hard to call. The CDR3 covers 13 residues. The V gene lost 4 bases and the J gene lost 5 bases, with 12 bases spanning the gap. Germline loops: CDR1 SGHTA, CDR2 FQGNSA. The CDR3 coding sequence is TGTGCCAGCAGCTCGAACTCCATTAACGAGCAGTACTTC. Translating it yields CASSSNSINEQYF.

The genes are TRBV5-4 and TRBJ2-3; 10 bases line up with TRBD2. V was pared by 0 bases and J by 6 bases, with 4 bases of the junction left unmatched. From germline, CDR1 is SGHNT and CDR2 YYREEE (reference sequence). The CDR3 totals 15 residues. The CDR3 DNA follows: TGTGCCAGCAGCTTGGCTACTAGCGGGGCGGATACGCAGTATTTT. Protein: CASSLATSGADTQYF.

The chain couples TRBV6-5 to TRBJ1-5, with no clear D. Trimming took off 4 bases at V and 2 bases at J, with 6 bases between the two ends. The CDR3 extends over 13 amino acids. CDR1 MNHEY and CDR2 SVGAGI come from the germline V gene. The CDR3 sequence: CASSLDGNQPQHF. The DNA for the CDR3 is TGTGCCAGCAGTTTAGATGGCAATCAGCCCCAGCATTTT.

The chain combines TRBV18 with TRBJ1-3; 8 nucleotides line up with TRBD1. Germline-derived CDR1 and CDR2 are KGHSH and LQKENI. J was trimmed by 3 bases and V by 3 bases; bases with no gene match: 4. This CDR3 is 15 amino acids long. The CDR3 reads CASSPPGTGGNTIYF. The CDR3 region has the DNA TGTGCCAGCTCACCCCCAGGGACAGGTGGAAACACCATATATTTT. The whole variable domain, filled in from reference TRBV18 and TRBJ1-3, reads NAGVMQNPRHLVRRRGQEARLRCSPMKGHSHVYWYRQLPEEGLKFMVYLQKENIIDESGMPKERFSAEFPKEGPSILRIQQVVRGDSAAYFCASSPPGTGGNTIYFGEGSWLTVV.

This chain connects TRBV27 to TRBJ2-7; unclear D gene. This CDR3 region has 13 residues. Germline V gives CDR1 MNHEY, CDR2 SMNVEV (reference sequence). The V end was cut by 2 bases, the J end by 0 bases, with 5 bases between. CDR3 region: CASSLTSSYEQYF. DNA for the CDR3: TGTGCCAGCAGTTTAACTTCCTCCTACGAGCAGTACTTC.

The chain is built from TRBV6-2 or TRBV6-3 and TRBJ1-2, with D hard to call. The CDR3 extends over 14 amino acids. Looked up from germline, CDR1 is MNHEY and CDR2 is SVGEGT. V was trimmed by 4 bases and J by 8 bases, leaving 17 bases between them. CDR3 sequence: CASSFVSGAVGYTF. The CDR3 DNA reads TGTGCCAGCAGTTTCGTGAGCGGAGCGGTAGGCTACACCTTC.

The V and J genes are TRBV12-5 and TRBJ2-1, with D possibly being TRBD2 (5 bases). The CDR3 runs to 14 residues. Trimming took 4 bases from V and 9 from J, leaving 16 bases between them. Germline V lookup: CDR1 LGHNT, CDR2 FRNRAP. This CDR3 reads CASGWSDSRTEQFF. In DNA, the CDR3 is TGTGCTAGTGGTTGGTCGGACTCTAGAACTGAGCAGTTCTTC.

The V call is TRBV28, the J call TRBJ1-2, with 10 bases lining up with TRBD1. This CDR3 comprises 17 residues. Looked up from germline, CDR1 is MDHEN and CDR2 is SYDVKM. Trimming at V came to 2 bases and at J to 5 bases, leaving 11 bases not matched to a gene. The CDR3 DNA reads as TGTGCCAGCAGTTTACCCCTGACCGGGACAGGGGCTTATGGCTACACCTTC. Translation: CASSLPLTGTGAYGYTF.

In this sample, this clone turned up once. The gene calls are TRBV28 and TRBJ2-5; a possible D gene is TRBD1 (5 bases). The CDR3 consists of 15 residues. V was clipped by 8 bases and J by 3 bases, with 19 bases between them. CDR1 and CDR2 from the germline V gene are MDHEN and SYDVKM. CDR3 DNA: TGTGCCAGCTTAACCCTGAGCAGGGCGAAAGAGACCCAGTACTTC. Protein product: CASLTLSRAKETQYF.

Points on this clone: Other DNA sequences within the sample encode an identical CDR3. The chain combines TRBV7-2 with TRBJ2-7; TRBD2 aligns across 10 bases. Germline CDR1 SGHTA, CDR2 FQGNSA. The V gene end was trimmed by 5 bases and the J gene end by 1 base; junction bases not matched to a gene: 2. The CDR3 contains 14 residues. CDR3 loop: CASSLSGGSYEQYF. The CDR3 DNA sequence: TGTGCCAGCAGCCTTAGCGGGGGGTCCTACGAGCAGTACTTC.

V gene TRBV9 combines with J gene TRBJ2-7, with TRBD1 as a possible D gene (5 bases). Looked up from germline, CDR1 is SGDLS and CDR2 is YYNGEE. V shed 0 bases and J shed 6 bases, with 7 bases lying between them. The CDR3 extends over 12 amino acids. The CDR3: CASSVATGEQYF. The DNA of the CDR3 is TGTGCCAGCAGCGTAGCTACAGGCGAGCAGTACTTC.

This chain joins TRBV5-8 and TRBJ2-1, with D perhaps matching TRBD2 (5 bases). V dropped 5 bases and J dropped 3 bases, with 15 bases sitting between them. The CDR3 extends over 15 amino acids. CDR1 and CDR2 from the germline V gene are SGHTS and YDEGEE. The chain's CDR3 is CASSFRGRGYNEQFF. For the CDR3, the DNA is TGTGCCAGCAGTTTTCGCGGACGGGGCTACAATGAGCAGTTCTTC. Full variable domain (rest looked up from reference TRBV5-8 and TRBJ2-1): EAGVTQSPTHLIKTRGQQATLRCSPISGHTSVYWYQQALGLGLQFLLWYDEGEERNRGNFPPRFSGRQFPNYSSELNVNALELEDSALYLCASSFRGRGYNEQFFGPGTRLTVL.

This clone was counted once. The CDR3 is CASRSGTGKETQYF. CDR3 coding DNA: TGTGCCAGCAGGTCCGGGACAGGAAAAGAGACCCAGTACTTC. The gene calls are TRBV2 and TRBJ2-5, with 8 bases identical to TRBD1. The CDR3 extends over 14 amino acids. Germline CDR1 and CDR2: SNHLY and FYNNEI. The V gene end was trimmed by 6 bases and the J gene end by 3 bases; junction bases not matched to a gene: 6.

The CDR3 protein is CATSEQGRNIQYF. CDR3 in DNA: TGTGCCACCAGTGAGCAAGGGAGGAACATTCAGTACTTC. The chain carries TRBV24-1 and TRBJ2-4; maybe TRBD2 (6 bases). CDR3 length: 13 residues. V lost 4 bases and J lost 7, with 10 bases in between. Germline V gene lookup returns CDR1 KGHDR and CDR2 SFDVKD.

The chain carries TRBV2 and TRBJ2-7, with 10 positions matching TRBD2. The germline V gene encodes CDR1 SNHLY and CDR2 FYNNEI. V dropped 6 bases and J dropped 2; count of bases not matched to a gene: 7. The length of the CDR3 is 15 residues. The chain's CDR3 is CASSDLAGGPYEQYF. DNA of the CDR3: TGTGCCAGCAGCGATTTAGCGGGGGGTCCCTACGAGCAGTACTTC.